This T cell receptor (beta chain) was captured in a study of CD8+CD57+ T cells in acquired aplastic anemia. Per germline, CDR1 SQVTM and CDR2 ANQGSEA. This CDR3 contains 14 residues. Trimming left V 4 bases short and J 4 bases short, with 16 bases between. Genomic DNA, the template, was used for profiling of the TCR beta VDJ and CDR3. One entry per CDR3 protein results from TCRdb running MiXCR on the reads. The data show about 180,000 distinct CDR3 sequences, with around 50% seen just once and roughly 13% held by the top ten. Study-wide points: There were about 27 CD8+ CDR3 sequences that occurred in both patients and controls.

By flow cytometry, patients selected for sequencing had shown an expansion of CD8+CD57+ cells. Each patient had severe acquired aplastic anemia. This clonotype has just a few counts. Its antigen is currently unknown. The sample consisted of sorted CD4+, CD8+, or CD8+CD57+ T cells (not recorded which) from PBMCs. The clonotype originates from a human donor with aplastic anemia. V usage is TRBV29-1 and J usage is TRBJ2-5; D might be TRBD1 (7 bases). The CDR3 DNA sequence: TGCAGCGTTGGGGTAGCAGGGGGGAGAGAGACCCAGTACTTC. Protein sequence: CSVGVAGGRETQYF.